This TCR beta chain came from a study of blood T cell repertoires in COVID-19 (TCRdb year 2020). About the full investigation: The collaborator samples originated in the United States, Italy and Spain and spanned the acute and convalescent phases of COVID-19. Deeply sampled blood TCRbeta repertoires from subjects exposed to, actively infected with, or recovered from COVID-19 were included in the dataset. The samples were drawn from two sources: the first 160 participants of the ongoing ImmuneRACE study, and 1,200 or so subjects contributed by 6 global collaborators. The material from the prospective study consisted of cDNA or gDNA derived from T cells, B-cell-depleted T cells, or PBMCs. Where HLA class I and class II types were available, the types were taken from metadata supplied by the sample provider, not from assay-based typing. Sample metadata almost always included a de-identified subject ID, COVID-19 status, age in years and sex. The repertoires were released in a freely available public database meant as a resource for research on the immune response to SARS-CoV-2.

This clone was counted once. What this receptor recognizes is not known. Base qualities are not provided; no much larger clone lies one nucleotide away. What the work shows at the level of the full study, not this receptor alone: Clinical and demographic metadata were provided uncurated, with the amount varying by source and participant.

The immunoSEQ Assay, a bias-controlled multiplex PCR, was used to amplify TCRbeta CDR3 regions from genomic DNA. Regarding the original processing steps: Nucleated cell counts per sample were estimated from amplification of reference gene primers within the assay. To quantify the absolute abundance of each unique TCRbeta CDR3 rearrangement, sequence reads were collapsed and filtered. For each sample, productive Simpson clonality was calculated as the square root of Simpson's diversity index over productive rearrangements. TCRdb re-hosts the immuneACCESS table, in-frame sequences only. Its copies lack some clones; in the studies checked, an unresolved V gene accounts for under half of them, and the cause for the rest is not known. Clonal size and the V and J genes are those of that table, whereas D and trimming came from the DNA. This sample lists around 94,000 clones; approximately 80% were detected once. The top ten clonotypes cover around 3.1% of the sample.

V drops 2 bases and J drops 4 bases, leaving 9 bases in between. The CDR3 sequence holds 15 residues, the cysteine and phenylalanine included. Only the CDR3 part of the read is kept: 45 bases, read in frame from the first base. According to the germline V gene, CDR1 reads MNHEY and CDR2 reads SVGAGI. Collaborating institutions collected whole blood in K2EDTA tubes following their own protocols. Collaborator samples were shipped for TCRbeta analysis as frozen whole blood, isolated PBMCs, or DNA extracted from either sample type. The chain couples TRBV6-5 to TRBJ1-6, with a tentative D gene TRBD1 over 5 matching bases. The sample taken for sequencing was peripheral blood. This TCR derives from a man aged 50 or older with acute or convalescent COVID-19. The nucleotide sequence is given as TGTGCCAGCAGTTACCGGGCAGGGTATAATTCACCCCTCCACTTT. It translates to CASSYRAGYNSPLHF.